These 8 T cell receptor beta chains were all obtained from the same sample, sequenced in a study of CD8 T cells in ankylosing spondylitis listed by TCRdb under 2017. Receptors were amplified or captured by 5' RACE. Sequenced using an Illumina MiSeq. The public reads were run again by TCRdb, first through fastp at Q25 and then through MiXCR, and only productive beta chains were kept. All rows with the same CDR3 protein become a single entry with the most common DNA and genes. The sample profile shows about 24,000 distinct CDR3 sequences; about an eighth of them were found once. The top ten clonotypes cover less than 35% of the sample. Sequencing was done on a sample of blood. The receptor source for this set is a male donor with ankylosing spondylitis or in good health (not recorded which).

This chain connects TRBV5-1 to TRBJ2-2; possibly TRBD2 for D (6 bases). The CDR3 covers 13 residues. V lost 3 bases, J lost 5 bases, and 8 bases lay in between. Germline-derived CDR1 and CDR2 are SGHRS and YFSETQ. CDR3 sequence reads: CASSSEGTGELFF. The CDR3 coding sequence is TGCGCCAGCAGCTCGGAGGGTACCGGGGAGCTGTTTTTT.

CDR3 coding DNA: TGTGCCACCAGTGATCCCGCCCGAGGGTCGATTCCTGAGCAGTTCTTC. It yields the protein CATSDPARGSIPEQFF. The chain recombines TRBV24-1 with TRBJ2-1, with D maybe TRBD2 (5 bases). There are 16 residues in the CDR3. V lost 3 bases and J lost 9, with 20 bases in between. The germline V gene encodes CDR1 KGHDR and CDR2 SFDVKD.

This clonotype occurred a few times. The rearrangement links TRBV10-3 to TRBJ2-6, with D uncertain. With 8 bases removed from V and 4 bases from J, the gap between germline ends came to 3 bases. Germline assignment: CDR1 ENHRY and CDR2 SYGVKD. CDR3 length: 11 amino acids. The CDR3 sequence is CAIRGANVLTF. In nucleotides, the CDR3 is TGTGCCATCCGGGGGGCCAACGTCCTGACTTTC.

In this sample, this clonotype turned up many times. The chain combines TRBV12-3 or TRBV12-4 with TRBJ1-1; D not certain. V dropped 4 bases and J dropped 0 bases, with 6 bases sitting between them. This CDR3 contains 13 residues. The CDR3 DNA reads TGTGCCAGCAGTTCTAAAATGAACACTGAAGCTTTCTTT. It specifies CASSSKMNTEAFF.

This clonotype was found a few times. This chain joins TRBV5-1 and TRBJ2-3; D is ambiguous. Germline V CDR1 and CDR2: SGHRS, YFSETQ. Trimming took off 0 bases at V and 8 bases at J, with 10 bases between the two ends. The CDR3 is 13 residues long. CDR3: CASSLDLGGTQYF. The CDR3 region has the DNA TGCGCCAGCAGCTTGGATTTAGGCGGTACGCAGTATTTT.

In its sample, this clonotype was seen a few times. The rearrangement uses TRBV27 and TRBJ2-2, with 7 bases lining up with TRBD2. With V trimmed by 5 bases and J by 7 bases, 13 bases remained unmatched. This CDR3 is built from 16 residues. CDR1 MNHEY and CDR2 SMNVEV come from the germline V gene (reference sequence). The CDR3: CASSLGGSLRFGELFF. The CDR3 region has the DNA TGTGCCAGCAGTCTAGGCGGGAGTTTGAGGTTCGGGGAGCTGTTTTTT.

This clonotype showed up many times. The V gene is TRBV27, the J gene TRBJ2-3, with 7 bases that match TRBD1. CDR3 length equals 13 residues. Germline CDR1 MNHEY, CDR2 SMNVEV (reference sequence). Losses at the gene ends were 10 bases for V and 3 bases for J; bases not matched to a gene: 7. The CDR3 coding sequence is TGTGCCACCTGTAGGGGGCTGACAGATACGCAGTATTTT. It is translated as CATCRGLTDTQYF.

V gene TRBV12-3 or TRBV12-4 combines with J gene TRBJ1-2; possible D gene TRBD1, 5 bases. This CDR3 region has 15 residues. Trimming took off 1 base at V and 7 bases at J, with 16 bases between the two ends. The CDR3 DNA reads TGTGCCAGCAGTTTAGTTCAGGGCGGAAGGTCTGGCTACACCTTC. Protein product: CASSLVQGGRSGYTF.